The next 24 T cell receptor beta chains were all read from a single sample in a study of metastatic and nonmetastatic thyroid tumors. Every patient was untreated before thyroid surgery. TCRdb reprocessed the PCR reads using MiXCR. The data contain 65,000 or so clones, more than 3.5% of them singletons. The sample was blood. The receptors were gathered from a female donor with papillary thyroid cancer or a benign thyroid nodule (not recorded which). Some clones in this sample may be carry-over from other donors' samples.

The chain employs TRBV6-2 or TRBV6-3 and TRBJ1-1; TRBD1 matches at 7 bases. Losses at the gene ends were 0 bases for V and 12 bases for J; bases not matched to a gene: 7. Germline V lookup: CDR1 MNHEY, CDR2 SVGEGT. The CDR3 has 13 residues. CDR3 protein: CASSYSGQESSFF. The DNA of the CDR3 is TGTGCCAGCAGTTACTCTGGACAGGAGTCTTCTTTCTTT.

In this sample, this clone turned up many times. V usage is TRBV10-2 and J usage is TRBJ1-2, with D maybe TRBD1 (5 bases). Germline V gene sequence: CDR1 WSHSY, CDR2 SAAADI. The CDR3 totals 14 residues. Trimming shortened V by 2 bases and J by 4 bases, and 11 bases separated the two germline ends. The CDR3 is CASSEGGWGYGYTF. The CDR3 nucleotides are TGCGCCAGCAGTGAGGGGGGTTGGGGCTATGGCTACACCTTC.

Ten or more counts support this clone. This chain connects TRBV11-3 to TRBJ2-3, with D maybe TRBD2 (5 bases). CDR1 and CDR2 from the germline V gene are SGHNT and YENEEA. This CDR3 contains 15 residues. The V gene lost 5 bases and the J gene lost 4 bases, with 16 bases spanning the gap. The CDR3 loop is CASSRAVGRADTQYF. The CDR3 nucleotides are TGTGCCAGCAGCCGAGCGGTCGGTAGGGCAGATACGCAGTATTTT.

This clone came up many times. The J gene is TRBJ2-5, the V gene TRBV5-1; 8 nucleotides agree with TRBD2. Germline assignment: CDR1 SGHRS and CDR2 YFSETQ. The CDR3 spans 14 residues. With V trimmed by 3 bases and J by 7 bases, 8 bases remained unmatched. In nucleotides, the CDR3 is TGCGCCAGCAGCTCCAGGACTAGCAAAGGGACCCAGTACTTC. Residues: CASSSRTSKGTQYF.

This clone was picked up many times. The rearrangement links TRBV7-9 to TRBJ2-1, with a tentative D call TRBD1 (6 bases). The CDR3 covers 14 residues. Germline V gene data show CDR1 as SEHNR and CDR2 as FQNEAQ (reference sequence). The V end was cut by 1 base, the J end by 3 bases, with 7 bases between. CDR3 sequence: CASSLGGGYNEQFF. The CDR3 DNA follows: TGTGCCAGCAGCTTAGGAGGGGGCTACAATGAGCAGTTCTTC.

The table lists this clone with many counts. The V gene is TRBV12-3 or TRBV12-4, the J gene TRBJ1-3; D is uncertain. V gave up 5 bases and J gave up 1 base, with 9 bases separating them. The CDR3 has 14 amino acids. This CDR3 is CASSTRTSGNTIYF. CDR3 coding DNA: TGTGCCAGCAGTACTCGGACTTCTGGAAACACCATATATTTT.

This clone was picked up many times. V gene TRBV5-1 combines with J gene TRBJ2-3; D possibly corresponds to TRBD2 (5 bases). The germline CDR1 and CDR2 sequences are SGHRS and YFSETQ. With 4 bases removed from V and 3 bases from J, the gap between germline ends came to 12 bases. The CDR3 has 14 residues. CDR3: CASSGGLGTDTQYF. CDR3 DNA: TGCGCCAGCAGCGGAGGCCTTGGGACAGATACGCAGTATTTT.

This clone was counted at least ten times. The rearrangement links TRBV7-6 to TRBJ2-1; 9 nucleotides line up with TRBD2. The length of the CDR3 is 16 residues. Per germline, CDR1 SGHVS and CDR2 FNYEAQ. Trimming removed 2 bases from V and 7 bases from J; junction bases left unmatched: 9. The CDR3 nucleotides read TGTGCCAGCAGCTTACAGGCGGGAGGGATGTATAATGAGCAGTTCTTC. It is translated as CASSLQAGGMYNEQFF. The complete variable domain, with remaining parts taken from reference TRBV7-6 and TRBJ2-1, reads GAGVSQSPRYKVTKRGQDVALRCDPISGHVSLYWYRQALGQGPEFLTYFNYEAQQDKSGLPNDRFSAERPEGSISTLTIQRTEQRDSAMYRCASSLQAGGMYNEQFFGPGTRLTVL.

The chain couples TRBV7-9 to TRBJ2-5; D gene ambiguous. Germline-derived CDR1 and CDR2 are SEHNR and FQNEAQ (reference sequence). The CDR3 totals 11 residues. V was shortened by 7 bases and J by 4 bases, with 7 bases between the two germline ends. CDR3 amino acids: CASTSSETQYF. In nucleotides, the CDR3 is TGTGCCAGCACCTCATCAGAGACCCAGTACTTC. Drawing the rest from reference TRBV7-9 and TRBJ2-5, the complete variable domain is DTGVSQNPRHKITKRGQNVTFRCDPISEHNRLYWYRQTLGQGPEFLTYFQNEAQLEKSRLLSDRFSAERPKGSFSTLEIQRTEQGDSAMYLCASTSSETQYFGPGTRLLVL.

The chain recombines TRBV28 with TRBJ2-7; 9 bases line up with TRBD1. Germline V gives CDR1 MDHEN, CDR2 SYDVKM. The CDR3 is 15 amino acids. Germline trimming cut 5 bases from V and 6 bases from J; bases unmatched to any gene: 11. The CDR3 region has the DNA TGTGCCAGCAGTAAGACCGGGACAGGGAGGGGCGAGCAGTACTTC. This sequence encodes CASSKTGTGRGEQYF.

This clone was found many times. The chain carries TRBV24-1 and TRBJ2-2; TRBD2 matches at 7 bases. The germline gives CDR1 KGHDR, CDR2 SFDVKD. V dropped 3 bases and J dropped 4; count of bases not matched to a gene: 4. The CDR3 totals 15 residues. CDR3 in amino acids: CATSDATGGTGELFF. For the CDR3, the DNA is TGTGCCACCAGTGATGCGACGGGGGGCACCGGGGAGCTGTTTTTT.

This clone was seen at least ten times. The CDR3 coding sequence is TGTGCCAGCAGCCGGACCGGCACTGAAGCTTTCTTT. It translates to CASSRTGTEAFF. The chain combines TRBV14 with TRBJ1-1; D call uncertain. The CDR3 is made up of 12 amino acids. Germline V CDR1 and CDR2: SGHDN, FVKESK. V lost 4 bases, J lost 4 bases, and 7 bases lay in between.

On this clone: A junction boundary mismatches the germline segment, possibly from a read error. The sample contains more than one DNA sequence encoding this CDR3. This sequence joins TRBV6-1 and TRBJ2-2; 10 bases line up with TRBD2. Germline CDR1 and CDR2: MNHNS and SASEGT. The CDR3 extends over 14 amino acids. This chain's CDR3 is CATPRTSGNGELFF. The CDR3 nucleotides read TGCGCCACCCCGAGAACTAGCGGGAACGGGGAGCTGTTTTTT.

Worth noting for this clone: This may be a read error: a much more frequent sequence differs by one nucleotide. This CDR3 is CASKTGTSGPTDAQYF. The CDR3 DNA reads as TGCGCCAGCAAAACCGGGACTAGCGGACCCACAGATGCGCAGTATTTT. V gene TRBV5-1 combines with J gene TRBJ2-3; 11 bases agree with TRBD2. CDR1 is SGHRS and CDR2 is YFSETQ in the germline V gene. The CDR3 has 16 amino acids. Using reference TRBV5-1 and TRBJ2-3 for the parts outside the CDR3, the full variable domain is KAGVTQTPRYLIKTRGQQVTLSCSPISGHRSVSWYQQTPGQGLQFLFEYFSETQRNKGNFPGRFSGRQFSNSRSEMNVSTLELGDSALYLCASKTGTSGPTDAQYFGPGTRLTVL.

This clone has just a few counts. The chain links TRBV2 to TRBJ2-7, with TRBD2 identical over 7 bases. Looked up from germline, CDR1 is SNHLY and CDR2 is FYNNEI. The CDR3 covers 11 residues. CDR3 DNA sequence: TGTGCGGGAGGGAATTTAATTGCTCAGTACTTC. This gives the protein CAGGNLIAQYF.

This clone showed up many times. The rearrangement joins TRBV7-2 to TRBJ2-1; unclear D gene. Germline CDR1 is SGHTA and CDR2 is FQGNSA. This CDR3 has 14 residues. Trimming stripped 3 bases from V and 4 bases from J, with 10 bases between. The CDR3 DNA sequence: TGTGCCAGCAGCTTCCGGCAGACATACAATGAGCAGTTCTTC. It encodes CASSFRQTYNEQFF.

This clone occurred many times. The gene calls are TRBV19 and TRBJ1-1; no clear D gene. V lost 7 bases and J 11 bases, leaving 20 bases between the germline ends. The CDR3 sequence is 13 residues long. Germline V gene sequence: CDR1 LNHDA, CDR2 SQIVND (reference sequence). Here the CDR3 reads CASISTSGVGAFF. CDR3 coding DNA: TGTGCCAGTATTTCAACTAGCGGGGTGGGCGCTTTCTTT.

Many counts were recorded for this clone. The CDR3 protein is CSARDIQGRNEKLFF. Written as DNA, the CDR3 is TGCAGTGCTAGAGATATTCAGGGCCGTAATGAAAAACTGTTTTTT. This chain joins TRBV20-1 and TRBJ1-4, with D perhaps TRBD1 (5 bases). The ends were cut back, 0 bases at V and 4 bases at J, with 12 bases in the middle. Germline V gene sequence: CDR1 DFQATT, CDR2 SNEGSKA (reference sequence). The CDR3 runs 15 residues.

This clone showed up many times. The chain carries TRBV6-5 and TRBJ2-5, with 8 bases aligning to TRBD2. The CDR3 totals 15 residues. The germline gives CDR1 MNHEY, CDR2 SVGAGI. V gave up 2 bases and J gave up 5 bases; unmatched junction bases: 7. The CDR3 DNA sequence: TGTGCCAGCAGTTACCGGACTAGCTCGGAGGAGACCCAGTACTTC. Translated: CASSYRTSSEETQYF.

As concerns this clone: Relative to the germline gene, one junction end is altered; a read error may explain this. This rearrangement joins TRBV10-3 to TRBJ2-2, with 12 positions matching TRBD1. CDR1 ENHRY and CDR2 SYGVKD come from the germline V gene. The CDR3 totals 17 residues. The CDR3 sequence is CAISENGTGGRDGELFF. In nucleotides, the CDR3 is TGTGCCATCAGTGAGAACGGGACAGGGGGCAGGGACGGGGAACTGTTTTTT.

This clone was seen a few times. This may come from a read error, since a much larger clone is one base off. This chain joins TRBV14 and TRBJ1-2; D ambiguous. The CDR3 spans 15 residues. Germline lookup yields CDR1 SGHDN and CDR2 FVKESK. V was trimmed by 0 bases and J by 4 bases, leaving 12 bases between them. The CDR3 nucleotides read TGTGCCAGCAGCCAAGACCGGATAGGCGGCTATGGCTACACCTTC. Translated: CASSQDRIGGYGYTF.

At least ten counts were recorded for this clone. V gene TRBV4-1 combines with J gene TRBJ2-7, with TRBD2 as a possible D gene (5 bases). Germline CDR1 is MGHRA and CDR2 is YSYEKL. Trimming left V 6 bases short and J 7 bases short, with 22 bases between. The CDR3 has 15 amino acids. The CDR3 loop reads CASSDGIRAIREQYF. DNA for the CDR3: TGCGCCAGCAGTGACGGGATCCGAGCTATCCGAGAGCAGTACTTC.

This clone was detected ten times or more. This rearrangement joins TRBV5-1 to TRBJ1-4; D remains unclear. The CDR3 is 15 amino acids. Germline V gene sequence: CDR1 SGHRS, CDR2 YFSETQ. V was shortened by 0 bases and J by 8 bases, with 14 bases between the two germline ends. Here the CDR3 DNA reads TGCGCCAGCAGCTTGGTCGGAAATGATCGCGAAAAACTGTTTTTT. It translates to CASSLVGNDREKLFF.

Notes on this clone: A much larger clone lies one base from this, so it may be a read error. V is TRBV19 and J is TRBJ2-5; D uncertain. CDR3 length equals 14 residues. The germline V and J ends were trimmed by 1 base and 1 base, with 7 bases remaining between them. From germline, CDR1 is LNHDA and CDR2 SQIVND (reference sequence). This CDR3 is CASSIVQSQETQYF. CDR3 DNA: TGTGCCAGTAGTATAGTACAGTCCCAAGAGACCCAGTACTTC.